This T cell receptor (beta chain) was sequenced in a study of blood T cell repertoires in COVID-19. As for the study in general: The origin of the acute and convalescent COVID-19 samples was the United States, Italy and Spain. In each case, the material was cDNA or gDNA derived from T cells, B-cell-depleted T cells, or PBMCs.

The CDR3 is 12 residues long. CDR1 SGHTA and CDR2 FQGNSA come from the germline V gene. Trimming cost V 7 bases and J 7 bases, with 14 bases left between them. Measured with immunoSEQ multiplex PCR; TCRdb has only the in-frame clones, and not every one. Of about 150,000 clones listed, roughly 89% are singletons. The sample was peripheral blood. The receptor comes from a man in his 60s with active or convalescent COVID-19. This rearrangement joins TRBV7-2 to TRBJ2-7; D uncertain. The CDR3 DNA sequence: TGTGCCAGCACCCTAACCGAGATAGAGCAGTACTTC. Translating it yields CASTLTEIEQYF.